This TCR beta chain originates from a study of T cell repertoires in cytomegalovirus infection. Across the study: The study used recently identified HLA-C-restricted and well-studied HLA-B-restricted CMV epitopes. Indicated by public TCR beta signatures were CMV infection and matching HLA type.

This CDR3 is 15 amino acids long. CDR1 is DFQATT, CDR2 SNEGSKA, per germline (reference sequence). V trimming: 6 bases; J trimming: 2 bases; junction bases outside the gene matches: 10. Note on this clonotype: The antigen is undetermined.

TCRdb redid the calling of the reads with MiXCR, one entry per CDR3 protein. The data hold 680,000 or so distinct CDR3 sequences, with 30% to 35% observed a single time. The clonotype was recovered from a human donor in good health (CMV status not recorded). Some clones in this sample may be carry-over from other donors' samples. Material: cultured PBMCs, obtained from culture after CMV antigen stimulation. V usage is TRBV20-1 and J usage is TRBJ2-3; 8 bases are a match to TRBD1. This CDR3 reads CSAKDRGGFTDTQYF. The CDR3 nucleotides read TGCAGTGCGAAAGACAGGGGCGGGTTCACAGATACGCAGTATTTT.